The T cell receptor beta chain described here comes from a study of T cells in narcolepsy. In the study overall: Enrolled donors included narcolepsy type 1 or type 2 patients and healthy controls. Study observations and caveats: Some memory CD4+ repertoires had no autoreactive clone sequences. Healthy controls reportedly lacked the autoreactive clonotypes serially found in patients' blood. Comparing one patient's CSF and blood CD4+ clonotypes highlighted HCRT- and TRIB2-specific autoreactive clonotypes.

The repertoire was sequenced with immunoSEQ multiplex PCR; TCRdb's copy has only in-frame clones and lacks some. Of over 10,000 clones listed, 85% to 90% were seen once; the top ten hold less than 2%. Remarks on this clone: As yet, its antigen is unknown.

This CDR3 is built from 21 residues. Trimming took 5 bases from V and 0 from J; bases not matched to a gene: 18. The germline gives CDR1 SGHVS, CDR2 FQNEAQ. This receptor was identified in a human donor with narcolepsy. The specimen sequenced was CD45RA- memory CD4+ T cells from PBMCs. The rearrangement links TRBV7-8 to TRBJ2-1; 11 bases align to TRBD2. The CDR3 DNA follows: TGTGCCAGCAGCAGGGCCGGGACTAGCGGCCTACCCTATAGCTCCTACAATGAGCAGTTCTTC. The encoded protein is CASSRAGTSGLPYSSYNEQFF.